Sequencing of this T cell receptor (beta chain) was carried out in a study of cytomegalovirus exposure and HLA in healthy donors (dated by TCRdb to about 2017). About the full investigation: According to an earlier analysis of 587 of the donors, some 180 million T cells yielded 120 million or so unique TCR beta sequences and 276 Gb of sequence data. An early release covering just under 650 HLA-typed donors comprised around 300 gigabases of sequencing data and around 86 million unique TCR sequences. Of the roughly 390 genotyped donors, over 80% were placed in the genetic ancestry cluster associated with self-reported Caucasian donors. The study aimed to test whether signatures of past pathogen exposure could be identified by cataloging public T cell receptors. Using immunosequencing, the study profiled T cell repertoires from about 610 subjects and related those repertoires to cytomegalovirus serostatus. A separate validation cohort of some 130 different subjects was used in addition to the approximately 700-subject first cohort. To predict cytomegalovirus infection status, the study combined high-throughput TCR immunosequencing, statistical association of individual TCRs with disease status, and machine learning. A later analysis re-analyzed previously published TCR beta repertoires from roughly 600 donors and added high-resolution HLA genotyping to study TCR occurrence patterns. Rather than drawing on any new phenotypic data, the later analysis identified candidate immune exposures from TCR beta sequences and the way those sequences occurred across donors. In an earlier analysis of 587 of the donors, high-throughput TCR beta sequencing was used to judge whether each TCR beta V gene segment behaved as functional or pseudogenic. Donor age, sex, ethnicity and CMV serostatus were compiled together with the repertoire data. A later genetic analysis used genome-wide SNP genotypes for about 60% of the roughly 670 donors, treating that subset as a discovery cohort. All discovery cohort repertoires had been generated using a single sequencing platform. Both class I and class II loci were covered by HLA typing, at four-digit resolution. Typing coverage varied by locus: roughly 629-630 donors for A, B, C, DRB1 and DQB1; some 520 for DQA1; over 600 for DPA1; around 490 for DPB1. Because of strong linkage in the cohort, roughly five DR-DQ haplotypes were treated as single units for association and clustering. Across about 380 genotyped donors of the cohort, an average of approximately 240,000 unique TCR beta nucleotide sequences per donor were sequenced, and approximately 19% of those sequences were non-productive. On the study overall, not on this receptor specifically: Some IMGT-functional V segments, including TRBV6-2 and TRBV6-3, could not be told apart with the 87-base-pair reads, so those segments were excluded. A later analysis found that HLA-associated TCR beta chains were more clonally expanded and had lower generation probabilities than equally common non-associated chains. Sequencing depth was assumed to be roughly uniform across donors in the presence/absence analyses, though that assumption may not hold. Assigning TCR associations to individual alleles was difficult when HLA alleles, especially DR and DQ, strongly co-occurred. Across donors, most TCR sequences were observed very rarely, whereas some public TCRs were present in many individuals. In a later analysis, several top co-occurrence clusters were reported to appear linked to parvovirus B19, influenza, CMV and Epstein-Barr virus. According to the authors, the approach could potentially be generalized to other disease states and immunological phenotypes. In a later analysis, the rate of TCR association differed among HLA loci, with DRB1 alleles having the most associated TCRs and HLA-C alleles having the fewest. In a later genetic analysis, a missense DCLRE1C variant was associated with V-gene and J-gene trimming of TCR beta chains, and the association was replicated in an independent cohort. A further reported finding was that TCR beta sequences accurately predicted the HLA-A and HLA-B alleles for most subjects in the first cohort. Seventeen rarely observed V segments, including chromosome 9 orphons, were excluded from the earlier analysis of several hundred of the donors because counts were too low. In this cohort, only TCR beta chains were sequenced, and detectable features were limited by the absence of alpha or paired-chain data. Immune exposure information for the cohort was limited to CMV serostatus. A total of fewer than 200 TCR beta chains were listed by the study as associated with cytomegalovirus. Correlated functional status among segregating V segments might reflect linkage disequilibrium, but an unknown experimental factor could not be ruled out. Because some donors lacked HLA typing at each locus, the association tests relied only on the typed subset. In an earlier analysis of more than 500 of the donors, most TCR beta V segments appeared in productive rearrangements about 90% or about 30% of the time, broadly matching IMGT annotations. A cluster of highly shared sequence variants was judged likely to represent a technical artifact of the sequencing pipeline. The classifier was reported to diagnose cytomegalovirus status with high specificity and sensitivity in both the original cohort and the validation cohort. A later genetic analysis reported fewer N-insertions in productive TCRs among donors in an Asian-associated ancestry cluster than the approximately 670-donor mean. In vitro tests confirmed that a few of the cytomegalovirus-associated TCR beta chains recognize cytomegalovirus antigens. A later analysis found that most CMV-associated TCR beta chains appeared HLA-restricted, with HLA associations seemingly driven largely by CMV exposure. A later analysis associated 16,951 TCR beta sequences with specific HLA alleles at a false discovery rate of 0.05.

Libraries were made using the immunoSEQ multiplex PCR assay. For the multiplex PCR, a mixture combining 60 forward primers for TCR Vbeta segments and 13 reverse primers for TCR Jbeta segments was used. The CDR3 region of rearranged TCR beta genes was amplified from genomic DNA with a multiplex PCR assay. The Illumina HiSeq System was used to sequence the amplified TCR beta libraries as 87-base-pair reads. Turning to the authors' computational methods: Across the 500 to 850 repertoires, a later analysis counted roughly 77 million unique TCR beta chains, 9 million to 14 million of which were shared by at least two donors. To remove PCR and sequencing errors, raw reads were error-corrected and collapsed into unique sequences using a nearest-neighbor algorithm that merged closely related sequences. V, D and J gene segments were assigned by aligning CDR3 sequences to IMGT reference sequences. For a sequence to be retained, at least a six-nucleotide match to both a V gene segment and a J gene segment was required. A rearrangement counted as productive if the CDR3 had no stop codons and remained in frame with V and J, and every other rearrangement counted as non-productive. CDR3 was defined according to IMGT convention as the region running from the second conserved V-encoded cysteine to the conserved J-encoded phenylalanine. In an earlier analysis of more than 550 of the donors, sequences lacking an unambiguous match to a single V gene segment were excluded. An earlier analysis of almost 600 of the donors classified V segments as functional when productive rearrangements were above 56.7% and as segregating when the standard deviation between donors was above 5%. A statistical classification framework was developed to diagnose cytomegalovirus status using the catalog of TCR beta chain sequences. A later analysis assigned V and J genes by comparing TCR nucleotide sequences with IMGT/GENE-DB human TR gene sequences. In a later analysis, CDR3 sequences and most-parsimonious VDJ recombination scenarios were assigned using the TCRdist pipeline. A later analysis defined each TCR beta chain by its CDR3 amino acid sequence plus V-gene family, and excluded reads lacking a unique V-gene family. In a later analysis, nearly 600 highly shared, low-generation-probability nucleotide sequences were removed to address suspected cross-contamination and a sequencing artifact. A later analysis calculated a clonal expansion index for each public chain from normalized within-repertoire ranks of inferred template counts. In a later analysis, generation probabilities were computed with a VDJ recombination model fitted to out-of-frame rearrangements, and the resulting probabilities were checked against IGoR. In a later analysis, TCR-TCR, TCR-HLA and TCR-CMV co-occurrence was scored with hypergeometric tests, and a repertoire-size bias correction was applied to TCR pairs. A later analysis estimated false discovery rates by permuting HLA or CMV assignments 20 times. In a later analysis, co-occurring TCRs were grouped using DBSCAN, with TCRdist sequence similarity added in when clustering inside HLA-allele-positive subsets. For co-occurrence clustering, repertoires with fewer than 30,000 or more than 120,000 public chains were excluded, along with four or five repertoires with anomalous nucleotide sharing. Held by TCRdb, this immuneACCESS table contains in-frame sequences only and omits some clones. Under half of the omission traces to an unresolved V gene where checked; the cause of the rest is unknown. V, J and clone size are those of that table, while D and trimming were read from the DNA. This sample is represented by 120,000 or so clones; roughly four fifths of them were singletons. The ten biggest clones cover 1.8% of the sample.

The junction shows trimming of 2 bases on V and 4 bases on J, plus 15 bases between the germline ends. From cysteine to phenylalanine, the CDR3 is 15 amino acids long. Of the read, only the CDR3 DNA is kept; its 45 bases are in frame from base 1. Sequences MNHEY (CDR1) and SVGAGI (CDR2) are obtained from the germline V gene. The cohort consisted of approximately 690 healthy bone marrow donors. Cohort members were all nominally healthy when sampled, although unrecorded immune exposures were likely present. The donor tested CMV seronegative and was one of the 352 seronegative cohort members. A peripheral blood sample was collected from each donor, and TCR beta sequencing was performed on peripheral blood mononuclear cells. The Qiagen DNeasy Blood Extraction Kit was used to extract genomic DNA from the blood cell samples. Concerning this clone: Its cognate antigen has yet to be identified. Per-nucleotide qualities are absent, and no much larger clonotype sits a single base away.

This clonotype was sampled from a man in his late teens or twenties in good health and CMV-seronegative. Sequenced: PBMCs. The chain is encoded by TRBV6-5 joined to TRBJ2-7; the D segment could be TRBD1, given 6 matching bases. The DNA sequence follows: TGTGCCAGCAGTTACGCTGGTCCCAGGGGATACGAGCAGTACTTC. It encodes CASSYAGPRGYEQYF.